The sequence of this T cell receptor beta chain was determined in a study of blood T cell repertoires in COVID-19 (dated by TCRdb to the early 2020s). Looking at the study overall: The collaborator samples originated in the United States, Italy and Spain and spanned the acute and convalescent phases of COVID-19. The material from the prospective study consisted of cDNA or gDNA derived from T cells, B-cell-depleted T cells, or PBMCs. Subjects who had been exposed to COVID-19, were actively infected with it, or had recovered from it provided the deeply sampled blood TCRbeta repertoires that made up the dataset. A freely available public database, intended as a resource for researchers studying the immune response to SARS-CoV-2, is where the repertoires were released. Samples came from the ongoing ImmuneRACE study (first 160 participants) plus 1,254 subjects from 6 global collaborators. Sample metadata almost always included a de-identified subject ID, COVID-19 status, age in years and sex. Where HLA class I and class II types were available, the types were taken from metadata supplied by the sample provider, not from assay-based typing.

Points the paper makes about the study in general: How much clinical and demographic metadata was included differed by source and by participant, and the metadata was provided uncurated.

Taken from cysteine to phenylalanine, the CDR3 has 13 residues. Only the CDR3 region is kept as DNA, spanning 39 bases read in frame from base 1. Cut back by 5 bases and 1 base, the V and J ends lie 6 bases apart. CDR1 and CDR2 were assigned from the germline V gene as SNHLY and FYNNEI. With respect to this clone: Its antigen is currently not known. The record has no base qualities; no much larger clone is one base away.

Each collaborating institution followed its own protocols to collect whole blood in K2EDTA tubes. Collaborator samples were shipped for TCRbeta analysis as frozen whole blood, isolated PBMCs, or DNA extracted from either sample type. The immunoSEQ Assay, a bias-controlled multiplex PCR, was used to amplify TCRbeta CDR3 regions from genomic DNA. In the authors' own workflow: The number of nucleated cells in each sample was estimated by amplification of reference gene primers within the assay. To quantify the absolute abundance of each unique TCRbeta CDR3 rearrangement, sequence reads were collapsed and filtered. For each sample, productive Simpson clonality was calculated as the square root of Simpson's diversity index across productive rearrangements. TCRdb's version of the immuneACCESS table is confined to in-frame rearrangements and falls short of the full clone set. An unresolved V gene accounts for under half of the shortfall where checked; the remainder is of unknown origin. The D gene and trimming were derived from the DNA, and the V and J assignments and clone size from that table. The sample table shows around 30,000 clones, and roughly 73% are seen once. Jointly, the top ten make up about 8% of the sample.

The source material was peripheral blood. Recombination connected TRBV2 to TRBJ2-1; the D gene is not confidently resolved. The receptor was derived from a woman aged 70-85 years with active or convalescent COVID-19. The DNA reads TGTGCCAGCAGTCTCAGGTCCTACAATGAGCAGTTCTTC. Its protein reads: CASSLRSYNEQFF.